The subject of this entry is one T cell receptor (beta chain). Its cognate antigen is unknown. Per germline, CDR1 SGHRS and CDR2 YFSETQ. The CDR3 is 15 amino acids. V lost 1 base to trimming and J lost 0 bases, with 10 bases between them. Unique molecular identifiers were present on the cDNA, and a universal primer site came from template switching. TCRdb fed the 5' RACE reads into MiXCR, producing one record per CDR3 protein. Of a few hundred thousand distinct CDR3 sequences in the sample, about 18% were seen once. This record belongs to a study of identical twins. Study-wide results and limits: Conclusions leaned on cross-sectional statistical analysis and did not track the same donors over time. Beta clonotypes that were abundant in cord blood contained fewer insertions, a pattern absent from memory repertoires.

V usage is TRBV5-1 and J usage is TRBJ1-1, with D unresolved. The TCR comes from a man aged 50 to 60 in good health. The sequencing input was naive T cells sorted from blood. This CDR3 is CASSLKGLMNTEAFF. CDR3 nucleotides: TGCGCCAGCAGCTTGAAAGGTTTGATGAACACTGAAGCTTTCTTT.